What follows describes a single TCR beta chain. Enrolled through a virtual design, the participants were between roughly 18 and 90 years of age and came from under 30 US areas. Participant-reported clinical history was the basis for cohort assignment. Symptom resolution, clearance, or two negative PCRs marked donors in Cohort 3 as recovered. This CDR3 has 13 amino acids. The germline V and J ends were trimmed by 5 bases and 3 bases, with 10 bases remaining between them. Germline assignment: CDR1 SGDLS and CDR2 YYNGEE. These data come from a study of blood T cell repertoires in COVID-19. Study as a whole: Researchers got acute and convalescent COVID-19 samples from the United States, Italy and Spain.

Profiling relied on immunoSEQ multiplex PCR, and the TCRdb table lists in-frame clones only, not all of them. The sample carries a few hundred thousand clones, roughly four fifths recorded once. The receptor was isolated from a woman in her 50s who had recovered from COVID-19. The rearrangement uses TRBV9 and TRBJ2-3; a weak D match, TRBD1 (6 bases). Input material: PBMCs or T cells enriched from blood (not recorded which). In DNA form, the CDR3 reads TGTGCCAGCAGTGAACAGGGTACAGATACGCAGTATTTT. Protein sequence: CASSEQGTDTQYF.